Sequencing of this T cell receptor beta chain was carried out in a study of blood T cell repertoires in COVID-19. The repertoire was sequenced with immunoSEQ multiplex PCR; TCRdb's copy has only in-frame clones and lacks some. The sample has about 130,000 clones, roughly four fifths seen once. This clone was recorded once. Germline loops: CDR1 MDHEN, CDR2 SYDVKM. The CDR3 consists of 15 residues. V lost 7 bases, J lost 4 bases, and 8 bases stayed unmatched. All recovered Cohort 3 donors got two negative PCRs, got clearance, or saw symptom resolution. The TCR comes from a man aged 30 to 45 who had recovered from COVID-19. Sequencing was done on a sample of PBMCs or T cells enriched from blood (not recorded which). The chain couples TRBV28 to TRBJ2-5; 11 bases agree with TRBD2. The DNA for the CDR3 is TGTGCCAGCACCTTTTCGACTAGCGGGATAGAGACCCAGTACTTC. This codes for CASTFSTSGIETQYF.